The clone carrying this T cell receptor beta chain was counted only a few times. This specimen belongs to a study of blood T cell repertoires in COVID-19. In the study overall: Researchers got acute and convalescent COVID-19 samples from the United States, Italy and Spain. The analysed material was cDNA or gDNA that came from T cells, B-cell-depleted T cells, or PBMCs.

The CDR3 consists of 17 residues. Germline CDR1 MGHRA, CDR2 YSYEKL. Trimming at V came to 1 base and at J to 8 bases, leaving 10 bases not matched to a gene. Authors' analysis steps: Quantification of nucleated cells was approximated via reference gene primer amplification. Here immunoSEQ multiplex PCR was the method, and the copy in TCRdb shows in-frame clones only, minus some. For V, J and clone size, that table is used; D and trimming come from the DNA. The sample comprises about 56,000 clones, under 90% of which are singletons, and 10% to 15% rests with the top ten. Sequencing was performed on peripheral blood. The sequence was obtained from a woman of 80 years or more with acute or convalescent COVID-19. The rearrangement uses TRBV4-1 and TRBJ1-6; 8 bases match TRBD1. CDR3 residues: CASSQGVTGEVHSPLHF. The CDR3 DNA sequence: TGCGCCAGCAGCCAAGGGGTGACAGGGGAGGTACATTCACCCCTCCACTTT.